The entry below describes one T cell receptor beta chain. Its antigen remains unknown. The data are from a study of cytomegalovirus exposure and HLA in healthy donors. Study-level background: The roughly 130 validation repertoires used the same platform as the 550 to 750 first-cohort repertoires, a later analysis reported.

Between the trimmed V and J ends, which lost 3 bases and 6 bases, there was a span of 11 bases. The CDR3 has 14 amino acids. Germline V CDR1 and CDR2: MRHNA, SNTAGT. The study, taken as a whole, reports: High sensitivity and specificity were reportedly achieved when the classifier diagnosed cytomegalovirus status. About 180 TCR beta chains were listed as cytomegalovirus-associated. CMV antigen specificity was confirmed in vitro for a few CMV-associated chains.

Data came from immunoSEQ multiplex PCR; TCRdb stores just in-frame clones and leaves some out. The sample comprises about 140,000 clones, 80% to 90% of which are singletons, and less than 3.5% rests with the top ten. Sequenced sample: PBMCs. The chain has TRBV6-4 and TRBJ2-2; D not resolved. This sequence was found in a man between 18 and 29 years old in good health and CMV-seronegative. Here the CDR3 reads CASSERLESGELFF. For the CDR3, the DNA is TGTGCCAGCAGTGAAAGGTTGGAGTCCGGGGAGCTGTTTTTT.